This TCR beta chain originates from a study of CD8+ T cells in alopecia areata. At the level of the study: A regimen of oral tofacitinib, 5 to 10 mg twice daily, was given to treated patients. Notes on the study in general: Normal skin contains resident alphabeta T cells, and these are also sequenced in scalp samples. Clonality was higher in lesional than normal scalp, especially in alopecia totalis/universalis.

It was cDNA, reverse transcribed from extracted RNA, that served as the sequencing template. Method: immunoSEQ multiplex PCR; TCRdb's copy keeps in-frame clones and lacks some. This sample carries 180,000 or so clones, over 45% of them seen once, and the ten largest clones take 5.5%. The CDR3 is made up of 11 amino acids. V gave up 6 bases and J gave up 8 bases, with 8 bases separating them. Germline V gene data show CDR1 as SNHLY and CDR2 as FYNNEI. The treatment here: oral pan-JAK inhibitor, 5-10 mg twice daily. Sorting of CD4+ and CD8+ T cells was performed on PBMCs. In regard to this clone: Its antigen remains unknown.

The sequencing used CD4+ T cells sorted from blood, collected at week 24, from a patient treated with tofacitinib. This TCR was sampled from a human donor with alopecia areata. The chain carries TRBV2 and TRBJ2-1; possible D gene TRBD1, 5 bases. CDR3: CASSKGYEQFF. In DNA, the CDR3 is TGTGCCAGCAGCAAGGGGTATGAGCAGTTCTTC.